This TCR beta chain emerged from a study of cytomegalovirus exposure and HLA in healthy donors. 60 Vbeta and 13 Jbeta primers were used in PCR. Assay used: immunoSEQ multiplex PCR; TCRdb lists only in-frame clones, some missing. The data hold some 120,000 clones, with about 10% observed a single time. The J segment lost 10 bases and the V segment lost 4 bases, leaving 8 bases of the junction unmatched. The CDR3 totals 13 residues. Per the germline V gene, CDR1 is SGHTA and CDR2 is FQGTGA. The donors comprised healthy bone marrow donors. Study-wide results and caveats: Of the V segments, some could not be distinguished, including TRBV6-2 and TRBV6-3, and were excluded. TCR beta chains numbering some 160 were designated cytomegalovirus-associated.

This clone showed up just a few times. The antigen is not known. The chain uses TRBV7-3 and TRBJ2-5; 8 bases map to TRBD1. The sequenced sample consisted of PBMCs. The receptor was derived from a woman aged 18-29 years in good health and CMV-seropositive. CDR3 protein: CASSSGQGRIQYF. In DNA form, the CDR3 reads TGTGCCAGCAGCTCTGGACAGGGCAGGATCCAGTACTTC. Based on the CDR3 plus reference TRBV7-3 and TRBJ2-5, the full variable domain is GAGVSQTPSNKVTEKGKYVELRCDPISGHTALYWYRQSLGQGPEFLIYFQGTGAADDSGLPNDRFFAVRPEGSVSTLKIQRTERGDSAVYLCASSSGQGRIQYFGPGTRLLVL.